The TCR beta chain under discussion was sequenced for a study of blood T cell repertoires in COVID-19. About the study: Material from acute and convalescent COVID-19 was sourced from the United States, Italy and Spain.

The CDR3 length is 15 residues. V was pared by 4 bases and J by 2 bases, with 2 bases of the junction left unmatched. Per germline, CDR1 LNHDA and CDR2 SQIVND (reference sequence). Each participant's cohort was designated according to participant-reported clinical history. This clone was recorded only once. Generated by immunoSEQ multiplex PCR, the TCRdb table keeps only in-frame clones and is missing some. The sample shows 95,000 to 150,000 clones, about 83% of them seen only once. The source material was PBMCs or T cells enriched from blood (not recorded which). The TCR was taken from a woman aged 25 to 39 who had recovered from COVID-19. The gene calls are TRBV19 and TRBJ1-5; 10 bases map to TRBD1. CDR3 DNA: TGTGCCAGTAGTACCGGGACAGGGGGCAATCAGCCCCAGCATTTT. The encoded protein is CASSTGTGGNQPQHF.